The 13 T cell receptor beta chains given below trace back to one sample, sequenced in a study of somatic mutations in cytotoxic T cells in rheumatoid arthritis. The assay was immunoSEQ multiplex PCR, and TCRdb's table has in-frame clones only and misses some. The table records 9,500 to 15,000 clones, over 80% of them present only once. Sequencing input: CD8+ T cells sorted from blood. The receptors shown here come from a woman aged 60-70 years in good health.

V gene TRBV9 combines with J gene TRBJ2-5; TRBD2 agrees at 10 bases. V shed 5 bases and J 4 bases; nucleotides not matched to a gene: 8. CDR1 and CDR2 from the germline V gene are SGDLS and YYNGEE. CDR3 length: 15 amino acids. The chain's CDR3 is CASSTSGVGGETQYF. The CDR3 region has the DNA TGTGCCAGCAGTACTAGCGGGGTCGGGGGAGAGACCCAGTACTTC.

The chain employs TRBV7-9 and TRBJ2-7; 12 bases fit TRBD2. CDR3 length: 16 amino acids. The trim removed 5 bases at V and 3 bases at J, leaving 8 bases unmatched. CDR1 is SEHNR, CDR2 FQNEAQ, per germline (reference sequence). As DNA, the CDR3 is TGTGCCAGCAGCCCGACTAGCGGGGGCCCAATCTACGAGCAGTACTTC. Translation gives CASSPTSGGPIYEQYF.

This clone was detected once. The CDR3 nucleotides read TGTGCCAGCAGCTTTAGCGGGGGGGCTTACACAGATACGCAGTATTTT. This translates into CASSFSGGAYTDTQYF. This sequence joins TRBV9 and TRBJ2-3; 11 positions match TRBD2. Trimming took 4 bases from V and 2 from J; bases not matched to a gene: 6. Germline CDR1 reads SGDLS; CDR2 reads YYNGEE. The CDR3 contains 16 residues.

This clone was counted between two and nine times. The gene calls are TRBV5-1 and TRBJ2-1, with TRBD1 as a possible D gene (5 bases). V was trimmed by 5 bases and J by 3 bases, leaving 12 bases between them. The germline V gene has CDR1 SGHRS and CDR2 YFSETQ. This CDR3 spans 14 amino acids. CDR3 DNA sequence: TGCGCCAGCAGAATTTTAGACAGCTACAATGAGCAGTTCTTC. Translating gives CASRILDSYNEQFF. The whole variable domain, filled in from reference TRBV5-1 and TRBJ2-1, reads KAGVTQTPRYLIKTRGQQVTLSCSPISGHRSVSWYQQTPGQGLQFLFEYFSETQRNKGNFPGRFSGRQFSNSRSEMNVSTLELGDSALYLCASRILDSYNEQFFGPGTRLTVL.

The chain couples TRBV4-1 to TRBJ2-3; 8 nucleotides match TRBD2. Germline trimming cut 1 base from V and 4 bases from J; bases unmatched to any gene: 1. Germline V gene data show CDR1 as MGHRA and CDR2 as YSYEKL. The CDR3 has 14 residues. CDR3 coding DNA: TGCGCCAGCAGCCAAGCGGGGGGGCCAGATACGCAGTATTTT. Protein product: CASSQAGGPDTQYF.

This chain links TRBV5-1 with TRBJ2-1; perhaps TRBD1 as D (5 bases). V was shortened by 5 bases and J by 4 bases, with 10 bases between the two germline ends. The CDR3 extends over 13 amino acids. The germline V gene encodes CDR1 SGHRS and CDR2 YFSETQ. In nucleotides, the CDR3 is TGCGCCAGCAGGGGGCTTGAATACAATGAGCAGTTCTTC. Protein: CASRGLEYNEQFF.

Here the CDR3 DNA reads TGTGCCAGCAGCTCCGTCTTTCACGAGCAGTACTTC. This codes for CASSSVFHEQYF. The V call is TRBV7-9, the J call TRBJ2-7; D not resolved. The CDR3 runs to 12 residues. Trimming took 4 bases from V and 5 from J, leaving 9 bases between them. The germline CDR1 and CDR2 sequences are SEHNR and FQNEAQ (reference sequence).

The sample holds one count of this clone. The chain uses TRBV5-1 and TRBJ2-5; D is unclear. V was pared by 0 bases and J by 4 bases, with 10 bases between. The V gene's germline CDR1 is SGHRS and CDR2 YFSETQ. The CDR3 contains 14 residues. CDR3: CASSLAGFGETQYF. DNA of the CDR3: TGCGCCAGCAGCTTGGCCGGGTTTGGAGAGACCCAGTACTTC.

This clone was seen more than once but under ten times. With a far larger clone one base away, a read error is the likely cause. V is TRBV7-9 and J is TRBJ2-7, with 9 bases identical to TRBD1. The CDR3 length is 11 residues. Germline values: CDR1 SEHNR, CDR2 FQNEAQ (reference sequence). CDR3 sequence: CVSSGTGIRHF. CDR3 nucleotide sequence: TGTGTCAGCAGCGGGACAGGGATACGTCACTTC.

The CDR3 loop reads CAIKASGGGAYNEQFF. CDR3 in DNA: TGTGCCATCAAAGCTTCTGGCGGGGGGGCGTACAATGAGCAGTTCTTC. This chain joins TRBV10-3 and TRBJ2-1, with 9 bases fitting TRBD2. In germline, CDR1 is ENHRY, CDR2 SYGVKD. Trimming removed 7 bases from V and 4 bases from J; junction bases left unmatched: 11. The CDR3 spans 16 residues.

This chain joins TRBV7-9 and TRBJ1-2, with a tentative D call TRBD1 (6 bases). CDR1 and CDR2 from the germline V gene are SEHNR and FQNEAQ (reference sequence). The CDR3 extends over 12 amino acids. V was shortened by 5 bases and J by 8 bases, with 12 bases between the two germline ends. DNA of the CDR3: TGTGCCAGCAGCCCGGGACAAGCCGGCTACACCTTC. This sequence encodes CASSPGQAGYTF.

The chain joins TRBV7-3 to TRBJ2-1, with 8 bases fitting TRBD2. The CDR3 is 12 amino acids. V was clipped by 8 bases and J by 10 bases; unmatched bases: 7. The germline gives CDR1 SGHTA, CDR2 FQGTGA. The CDR3 DNA reads as TGTGCCAGCCGGGGGGGCAGCGGGGAGCAGTTCTTC. Translated, it gives CASRGGSGEQFF.

V usage is TRBV7-8 and J usage is TRBJ2-3; D possibly corresponds to TRBD1 (6 bases). Looked up from germline, CDR1 is SGHVS and CDR2 is FQNEAQ. The ends were cut back, 4 bases at V and 2 bases at J, with 10 bases in the middle. This CDR3 region has 14 residues. CDR3 amino acids: CASSSGQLTDTQYF. The CDR3 nucleotides read TGTGCCAGCAGCTCAGGACAGCTCACAGATACGCAGTATTTT.